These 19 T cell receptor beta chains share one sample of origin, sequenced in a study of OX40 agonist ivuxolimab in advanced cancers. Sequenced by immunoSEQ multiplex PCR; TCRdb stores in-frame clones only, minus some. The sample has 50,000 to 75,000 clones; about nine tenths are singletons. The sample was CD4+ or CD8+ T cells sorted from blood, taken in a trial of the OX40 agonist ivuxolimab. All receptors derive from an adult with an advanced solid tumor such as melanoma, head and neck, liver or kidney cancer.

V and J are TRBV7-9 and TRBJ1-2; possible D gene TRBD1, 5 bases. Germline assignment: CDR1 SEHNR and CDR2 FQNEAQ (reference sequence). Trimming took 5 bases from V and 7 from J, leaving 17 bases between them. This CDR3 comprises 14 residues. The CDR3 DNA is TGTGCCAGCAGCCCATCCGGGGCCCCAGGTGGCTACACCTTC. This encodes CASSPSGAPGGYTF. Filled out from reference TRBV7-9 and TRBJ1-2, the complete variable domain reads DTGVSQNPRHKITKRGQNVTFRCDPISEHNRLYWYRQTLGQGPEFLTYFQNEAQLEKSRLLSDRFSAERPKGSFSTLEIQRTEQGDSAMYLCASSPSGAPGGYTFGSGTRLTVV.

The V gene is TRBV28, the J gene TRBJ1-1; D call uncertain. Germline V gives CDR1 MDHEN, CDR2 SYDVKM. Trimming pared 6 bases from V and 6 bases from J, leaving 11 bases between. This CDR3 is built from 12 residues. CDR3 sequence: CASSFGLSEAFF. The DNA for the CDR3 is TGTGCCAGCAGCTTCGGACTCTCTGAAGCTTTCTTT. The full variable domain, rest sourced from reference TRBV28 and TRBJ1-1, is DVKVTQSSRYLVKRTGEKVFLECVQDMDHENMFWYRQDPGLGLRLIYFSYDVKMKEKGDIPEGYSVSREKKERFSLILESASTNQTSMYLCASSFGLSEAFFGQGTRLTVV.

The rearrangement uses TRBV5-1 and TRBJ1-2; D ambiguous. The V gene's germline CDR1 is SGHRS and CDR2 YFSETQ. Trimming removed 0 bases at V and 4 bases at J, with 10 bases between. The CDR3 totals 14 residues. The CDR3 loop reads CASSLEVSIYGYTF. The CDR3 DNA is TGCGCCAGCAGCTTGGAGGTCAGCATCTATGGCTACACCTTC.

DNA for the CDR3: TGTGCCAGCAGTGAGTACGGTAGCGGGACAGATACGCAGTATTTT. Residues: CASSEYGSGTDTQYF. The rearrangement uses TRBV2 and TRBJ2-3; 7 bases fit TRBD2. CDR3 length: 15 amino acids. After removal of 3 bases from V and 3 bases from J, the junction contained 6 bases not matched to a gene. Per germline, CDR1 SNHLY and CDR2 FYNNEI.

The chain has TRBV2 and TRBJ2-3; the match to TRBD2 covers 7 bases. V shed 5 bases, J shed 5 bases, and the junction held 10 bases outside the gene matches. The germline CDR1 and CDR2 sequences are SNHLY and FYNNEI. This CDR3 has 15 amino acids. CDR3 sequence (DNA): TGTGCCAGCAGTACTCAGACGCGGGGGTTAGATACGCAGTATTTT. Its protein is CASSTQTRGLDTQYF. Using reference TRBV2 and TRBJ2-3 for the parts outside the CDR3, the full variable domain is EPEVTQTPSHQVTQMGQEVILRCVPISNHLYFYWYRQILGQKVEFLVSFYNNEISEKSEIFDDQFSVERPDGSNFTLKIRSTKLEDSAMYFCASSTQTRGLDTQYFGPGTRLTVL.

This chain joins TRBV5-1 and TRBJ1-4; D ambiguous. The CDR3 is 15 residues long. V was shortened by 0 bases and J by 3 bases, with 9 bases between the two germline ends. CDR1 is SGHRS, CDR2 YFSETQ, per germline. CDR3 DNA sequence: TGCGCCAGCAGCTTGGGCGCTATGGCTAATGAAAAACTGTTTTTT. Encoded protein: CASSLGAMANEKLFF.

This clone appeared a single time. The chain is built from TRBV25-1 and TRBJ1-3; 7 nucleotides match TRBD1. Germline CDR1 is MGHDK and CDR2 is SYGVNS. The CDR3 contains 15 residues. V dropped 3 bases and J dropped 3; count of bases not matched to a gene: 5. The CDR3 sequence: CASSEAGGIGNTIYF. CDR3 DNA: TGTGCCAGCAGTGAGGCAGGGGGTATTGGAAACACCATATATTTT.

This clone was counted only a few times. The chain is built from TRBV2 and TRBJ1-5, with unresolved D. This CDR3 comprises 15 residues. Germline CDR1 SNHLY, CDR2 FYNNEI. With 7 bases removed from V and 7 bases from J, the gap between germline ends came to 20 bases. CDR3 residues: CASNVGGLFGQPQHF. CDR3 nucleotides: TGTGCCAGCAACGTGGGAGGGTTGTTCGGCCAGCCCCAGCATTTT.

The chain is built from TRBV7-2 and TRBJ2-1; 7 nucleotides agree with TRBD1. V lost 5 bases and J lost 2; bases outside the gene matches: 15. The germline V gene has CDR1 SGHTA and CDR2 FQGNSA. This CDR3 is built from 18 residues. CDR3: CASSNRGRPGSTYNEQFF. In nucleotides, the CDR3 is TGTGCCAGCAGCAACAGGGGAAGGCCGGGATCCACCTACAATGAGCAGTTCTTC.

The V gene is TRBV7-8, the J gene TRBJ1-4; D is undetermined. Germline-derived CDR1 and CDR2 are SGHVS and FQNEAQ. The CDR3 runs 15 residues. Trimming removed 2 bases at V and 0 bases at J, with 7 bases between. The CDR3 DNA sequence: TGTGCCAGCAGCTTACAGGCCGCAACTAATGAAAAACTGTTTTTT. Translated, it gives CASSLQAATNEKLFF.

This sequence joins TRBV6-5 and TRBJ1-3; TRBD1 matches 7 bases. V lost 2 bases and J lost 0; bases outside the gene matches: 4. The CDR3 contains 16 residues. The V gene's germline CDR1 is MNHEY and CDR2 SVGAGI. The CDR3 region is CASSYAGQDSGNTIYF. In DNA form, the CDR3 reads TGTGCCAGCAGTTACGCTGGACAGGACTCTGGAAACACCATATATTTT.

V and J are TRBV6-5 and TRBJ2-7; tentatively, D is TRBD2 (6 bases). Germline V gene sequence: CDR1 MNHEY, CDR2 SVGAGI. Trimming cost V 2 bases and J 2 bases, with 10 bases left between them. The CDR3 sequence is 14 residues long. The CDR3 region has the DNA TGTGCCAGCAGTTACGGCGGGGCTCCCTACGAGCAGTACTTC. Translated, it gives CASSYGGAPYEQYF.

The CDR3 spells CASSLEGGNTIYF. The CDR3 coding sequence is TGTGCCAGCAGCTTAGAGGGTGGAAACACCATATATTTT. The chain joins TRBV2 to TRBJ1-3, with D hard to call. The CDR3 is 13 residues long. V lost 6 bases and J 3 bases, leaving 9 bases between the germline ends. Germline V CDR1 and CDR2: SNHLY, FYNNEI. The full variable domain, with the rest looked up from reference TRBV2 and TRBJ1-3, is EPEVTQTPSHQVTQMGQEVILRCVPISNHLYFYWYRQILGQKVEFLVSFYNNEISEKSEIFDDQFSVERPDGSNFTLKIRSTKLEDSAMYFCASSLEGGNTIYFGEGSWLTVV.

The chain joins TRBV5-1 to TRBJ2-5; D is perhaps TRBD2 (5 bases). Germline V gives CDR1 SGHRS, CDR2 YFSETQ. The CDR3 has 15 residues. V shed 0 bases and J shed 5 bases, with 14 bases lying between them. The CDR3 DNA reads TGCGCCAGCAGCTTGGACGGGATCCTTGGGGAGACCCAGTACTTC. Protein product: CASSLDGILGETQYF.

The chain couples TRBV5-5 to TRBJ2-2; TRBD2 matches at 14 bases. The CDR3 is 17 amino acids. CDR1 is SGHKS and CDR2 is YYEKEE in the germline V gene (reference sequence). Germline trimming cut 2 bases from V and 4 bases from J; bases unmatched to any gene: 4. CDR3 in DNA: TGTGCCAGCAGCTTTAAAGGGACTAGCGGGAGCACCGGGGAGCTGTTTTTT. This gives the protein CASSFKGTSGSTGELFF. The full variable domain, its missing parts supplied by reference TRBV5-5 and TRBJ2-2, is DAGVTQSPTHLIKTRGQQVTLRCSPISGHKSVSWYQQVLGQGPQFIFQYYEKEERGRGNFPDRFSARQFPNYSSELNVNALLLGDSALYLCASSFKGTSGSTGELFFGEGSRLTVL.

The CDR3 region has the DNA TGTGCCAGCAGTCCGACCCGTTATAATTCACCCCTCCACTTT. Translating it yields CASSPTRYNSPLHF. The rearrangement joins TRBV6-5 to TRBJ1-6; no clear D. Trimming pared 5 bases from V and 4 bases from J, leaving 9 bases between. This CDR3 comprises 14 residues. Per the germline V gene, CDR1 is MNHEY and CDR2 is SVGAGI.

CDR3 bases: TGCGCCAGCGTTTCGACTAGCGGGCCCTACGAGCAGTACTTC. Its translation: CASVSTSGPYEQYF. The chain combines TRBV10-2 with TRBJ2-7; TRBD2 matches at 10 bases. V shed 8 bases, J shed 2 bases, and the junction held 6 bases outside the gene matches. Germline V CDR1 and CDR2: WSHSY, SAAADI. CDR3 size: 14 residues.

Here the CDR3 DNA reads TGCGCCAGCAGCCTGGGGGAGGTAACAGATACGCAGTATTTT. Encoded protein: CASSLGEVTDTQYF. The chain employs TRBV5-1 and TRBJ2-3, with D perhaps matching TRBD2 (6 bases). Germline V CDR1 and CDR2: SGHRS, YFSETQ. Trimming removed 4 bases at V and 3 bases at J, with 12 bases between. This CDR3 comprises 14 residues.

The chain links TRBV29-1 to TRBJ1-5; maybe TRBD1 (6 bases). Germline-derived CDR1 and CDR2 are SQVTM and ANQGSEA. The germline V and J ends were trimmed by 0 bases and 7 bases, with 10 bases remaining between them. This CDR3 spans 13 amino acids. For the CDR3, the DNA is TGCAGCGTTGAAGAAGGGCAGGGGCAGCCCCAGCATTTT. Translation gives CSVEEGQGQPQHF.